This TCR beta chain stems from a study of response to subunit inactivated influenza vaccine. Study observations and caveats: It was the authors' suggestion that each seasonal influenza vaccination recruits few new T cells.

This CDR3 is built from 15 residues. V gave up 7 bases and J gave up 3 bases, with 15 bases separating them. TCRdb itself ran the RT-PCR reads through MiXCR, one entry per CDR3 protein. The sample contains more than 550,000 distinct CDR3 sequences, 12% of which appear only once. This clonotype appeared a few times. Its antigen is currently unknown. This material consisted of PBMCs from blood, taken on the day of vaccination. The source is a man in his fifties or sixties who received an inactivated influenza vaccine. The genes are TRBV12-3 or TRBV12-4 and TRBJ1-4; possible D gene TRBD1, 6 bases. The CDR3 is CASTRGRGPNEKLFF. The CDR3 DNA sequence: TGTGCCAGCACTCGGGGGCGGGGGCCTAATGAAAAACTGTTTTTT.